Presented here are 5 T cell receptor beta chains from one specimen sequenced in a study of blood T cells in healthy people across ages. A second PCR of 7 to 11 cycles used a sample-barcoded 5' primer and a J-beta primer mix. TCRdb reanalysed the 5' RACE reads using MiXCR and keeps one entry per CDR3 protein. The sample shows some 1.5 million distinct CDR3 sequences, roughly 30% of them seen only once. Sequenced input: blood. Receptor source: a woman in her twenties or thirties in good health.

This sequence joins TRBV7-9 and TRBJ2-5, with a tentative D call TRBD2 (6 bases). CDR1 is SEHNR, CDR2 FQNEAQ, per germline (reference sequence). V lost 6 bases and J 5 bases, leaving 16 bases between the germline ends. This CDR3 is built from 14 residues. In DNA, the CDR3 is TGTGCCAGCAGGGAGCCGGGGGTCGGGGAGACCCAGTACTTC. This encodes CASREPGVGETQYF.

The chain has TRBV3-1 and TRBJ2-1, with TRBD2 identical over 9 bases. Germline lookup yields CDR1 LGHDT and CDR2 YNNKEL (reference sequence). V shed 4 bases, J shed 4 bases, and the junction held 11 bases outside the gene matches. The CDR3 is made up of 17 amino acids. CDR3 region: CASSPQTLAGAYNEQFF. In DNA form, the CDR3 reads TGTGCCAGCAGCCCCCAGACCTTAGCGGGGGCTTACAATGAGCAGTTCTTC.

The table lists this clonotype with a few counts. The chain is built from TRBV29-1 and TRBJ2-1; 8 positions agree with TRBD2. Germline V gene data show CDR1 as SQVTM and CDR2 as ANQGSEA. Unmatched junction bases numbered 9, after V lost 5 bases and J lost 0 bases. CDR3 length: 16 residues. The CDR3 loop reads CSVPGGDFASYNEQFF. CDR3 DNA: TGCAGCGTTCCCGGGGGGGACTTCGCCTCCTACAATGAGCAGTTCTTC.

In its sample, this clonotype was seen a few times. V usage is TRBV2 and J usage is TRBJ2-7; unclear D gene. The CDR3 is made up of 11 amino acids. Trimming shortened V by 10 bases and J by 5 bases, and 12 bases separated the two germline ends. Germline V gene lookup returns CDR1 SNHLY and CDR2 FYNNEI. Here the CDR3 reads CAITEMNEQYF. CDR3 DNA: TGTGCCATTACAGAGATGAACGAGCAGTACTTC.

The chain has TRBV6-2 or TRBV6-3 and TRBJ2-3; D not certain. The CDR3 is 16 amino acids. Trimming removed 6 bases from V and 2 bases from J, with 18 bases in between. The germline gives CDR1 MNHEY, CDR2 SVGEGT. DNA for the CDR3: TGTGCCAGCAGCCCCCTCCACGACGGGTTCACAGATACGCAGTATTTT. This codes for CASSPLHDGFTDTQYF.